The present T cell receptor beta chain was sequenced within a study of blood T cell repertoires in COVID-19. Study overall: PBMCs, B-cell-depleted T cells, or T cells were the source of the cDNA or gDNA that made up the material.

The method was immunoSEQ multiplex PCR; TCRdb's version includes in-frame clones alone and lacks a portion of them. The table includes fewer than 400,000 clones, 75% to 90% detected once. The CDR3 consists of 16 residues. Germline assignment: CDR1 SGHVS and CDR2 FNYEAQ. The germline V and J ends were trimmed by 1 base and 0 bases, with 12 bases remaining between them. The receptor's source is a man younger than 45 who had recovered from COVID-19. Sequenced input: PBMCs or T cells enriched from blood (not recorded which). The J gene is TRBJ1-1, the V gene TRBV7-6, with D hard to call. CDR3 region: CASSLEVGEMNTEAFF. The DNA of the CDR3 is TGTGCCAGCAGCTTAGAGGTCGGGGAGATGAACACTGAAGCTTTCTTT. Full variable domain (outside the CDR3, taken from reference TRBV7-6 and TRBJ1-1): GAGVSQSPRYKVTKRGQDVALRCDPISGHVSLYWYRQALGQGPEFLTYFNYEAQQDKSGLPNDRFSAERPEGSISTLTIQRTEQRDSAMYRCASSLEVGEMNTEAFFGQGTRLTVV.